This T cell receptor (beta chain) was recovered during a study of T cell repertoires in cytomegalovirus infection. About the research overall: CMV epitopes that were recently identified and HLA-C-restricted were used alongside well-studied HLA-B-restricted ones. CMV infection together with matching HLA type was indicated by public TCR beta signatures.

The study's findings and limits: CMV carriers with the relevant HLA were identified by cumulative public TCR beta family frequency.

TCRdb redid the calling of the reads with MiXCR, one entry per CDR3 protein. The sample contains around 750,000 distinct CDR3 sequences, approximately 30% of which appear only once. This clonotype has only a few counts. Its antigen is unidentified. This CDR3 region has 15 residues. The V segment lost 1 base and the J segment 8 bases; nucleotides outside the gene matches: 5. The germline CDR1 and CDR2 sequences are PRHDT and FYEKMQ (reference sequence). The clonotype comes from a human donor in good health (CMV status not recorded). Some clones in this sample may be carry-over from other donors' samples. The rearrangement uses TRBV13 and TRBJ1-6, with TRBD1 identical over 7 bases. The starting material was cultured CD8+ T cells from PBMCs, obtained from culture after CMV antigen stimulation. CDR3 amino acids: CASSLEQGGDSPLHF. The DNA for the CDR3 is TGTGCCAGCAGCTTAGAACAAGGGGGCGATTCACCCCTCCACTTT.